Each of the 9 T cell receptor beta chains below was sequenced from the same sample in a study of human thymus T cells. Using immunoSEQ multiplex PCR, the repertoire was profiled, and TCRdb retains in-frame clones only, with some absent. The sample contains about 60,000 clones, about 93% of which appear only once. Specimen: blood. All receptors derive from a boy in the first two years of life with a congenital heart defect but otherwise immunologically healthy.

The chain joins TRBV7-8 to TRBJ2-5; possibly TRBD1 for D (6 bases). The CDR3 length is 14 residues. Germline-derived CDR1 and CDR2 are SGHVS and FQNEAQ. With 5 bases removed from V and 4 bases from J, the gap between germline ends came to 14 bases. The CDR3 bases are TGTGCCAGCAGCCAAATATTAGGGGGAGAGACCCAGTACTTC. Translating gives CASSQILGGETQYF.

V and J are TRBV2 and TRBJ2-5; D assignment may be TRBD1 or TRBD2 (5 bases each). V dropped 7 bases and J dropped 4 bases, with 10 bases sitting between them. Germline CDR1 SNHLY, CDR2 FYNNEI. The CDR3 loop spans 12 amino acids. The CDR3 DNA sequence: TGTGCCAGCATTGACAGCGGAGAGACCCAGTACTTC. This gives the protein CASIDSGETQYF.

The chain links TRBV7-9 to TRBJ2-5, with 9 bases lining up with TRBD2. The J call is uncertain, as TRBJ2-7 better fits the DNA end. CDR1 is SEHNR and CDR2 is FQNEAQ in the germline V gene (reference sequence). CDR3 length: 16 amino acids. DNA of the CDR3: TGTGCCAGCAGCCCTAAACTAGCGGGTGAGGCCTACGAGCAGTACTTC. Amino acid sequence: CASSPKLAGEAYEQYF.

The chain recombines TRBV7-2 with TRBJ2-3; 9 bases map to TRBD1. Germline trimming cut 5 bases from V and 4 bases from J; bases unmatched to any gene: 7. This CDR3 is 15 amino acids long. The V gene's germline CDR1 is SGHTA and CDR2 FQGNSA. CDR3 DNA sequence: TGTGCCAGCAGCGTACAGGGGGCAGGTGCAGATACGCAGTATTTT. Translated: CASSVQGAGADTQYF.

V gene TRBV4-3 combines with J gene TRBJ2-6, with 7 bases identical to TRBD1. The CDR3 covers 18 residues. Per germline, CDR1 LGHNA and CDR2 YSLEER. V lost 0 bases to trimming and J lost 0 bases; unmatched junction nucleotides: 5. The CDR3 loop is CASSQDPDRVSGANVLTF. DNA of the CDR3: TGCGCCAGCAGCCAAGACCCCGACAGGGTCTCTGGGGCCAACGTCCTGACTTTC.

This CDR3 reads CASSRQGSQETQYF. For the CDR3, the DNA is TGTGCCAGCAGCCGGCAGGGTTCACAAGAGACCCAGTACTTC. The rearrangement joins TRBV2 to TRBJ2-5; D might be TRBD1 (5 bases). The CDR3 is made up of 14 amino acids. V was cut by 6 bases and J by 2 bases, with 13 bases left in between. Germline CDR1 and CDR2: SNHLY and FYNNEI.

The chain joins TRBV29-1 to TRBJ2-7; 11 bases match TRBD2. Trimming took 6 bases from V and 5 from J; bases not matched to a gene: 9. The germline V gene has CDR1 SQVTM and CDR2 ANQGSEA. The CDR3 has 14 residues. CDR3 in amino acids: CSVGYSGRANEQYF. The CDR3 DNA is TGCAGCGTCGGCTATAGCGGGAGGGCGAACGAGCAGTACTTC.

On this clone itself: The identical CDR3 is also encoded by other nucleotide sequences in the sample. This sequence joins TRBV6-1 and TRBJ1-2; no clear D gene. CDR1 is MNHNS and CDR2 is SASEGT in the germline V gene. V lost 6 bases to trimming and J lost 5 bases, with 4 bases between them. CDR3 length equals 10 residues. CDR3 DNA: TGTGCCAGCAGCGCTTATGGCTACACCTTC. Protein: CASSAYGYTF.

This clone was seen only once. The J gene is TRBJ2-3, the V gene TRBV5-1; TRBD2 matches 8 bases. Germline V gene data show CDR1 as SGHRS and CDR2 as YFSETQ. V lost 1 base and J lost 5; bases outside the gene matches: 0. The CDR3 is made up of 13 amino acids. The CDR3 region is CASSLLAGDTQYF. In DNA form, the CDR3 reads TGCGCCAGCAGCTTGCTAGCGGGAGATACGCAGTATTTT.